This T cell receptor (beta chain) stems from a study of cytomegalovirus exposure and HLA in healthy donors. Study overall: The study placed around 85% of its 398 genotyped donors in the Caucasian-associated ancestry cluster.

This clone was found once. Antigen: not known. This CDR3 comprises 15 residues. Per germline, CDR1 LNHNV and CDR2 YYDKDF (reference sequence). The ends lost 5 bases at V and 4 bases at J; junction bases unmatched: 5. The study, taken as a whole, reports: Immune exposure information available was restricted to CMV serostatus. Within a later analysis, the majority of CMV-associated TCR beta chains appeared HLA-restricted.

PCR was performed using 60 Vbeta and 13 Jbeta primers. The data were produced by immunoSEQ multiplex PCR, yet TCRdb's version contains in-frame clones alone and is incomplete. The sample consists of 130,000 to 150,000 clones, over 70% of them appearing once. This sequence was found in a man aged 18 to 30 in good health and CMV-seronegative. The chain uses TRBV15 and TRBJ2-5; the match to TRBD2 covers 12 bases. The sequencing sample was made of PBMCs. CDR3 loop: CATSLAGGPAETQYF. The CDR3 nucleotides read TGTGCCACCAGCCTAGCGGGGGGGCCGGCAGAGACCCAGTACTTC.